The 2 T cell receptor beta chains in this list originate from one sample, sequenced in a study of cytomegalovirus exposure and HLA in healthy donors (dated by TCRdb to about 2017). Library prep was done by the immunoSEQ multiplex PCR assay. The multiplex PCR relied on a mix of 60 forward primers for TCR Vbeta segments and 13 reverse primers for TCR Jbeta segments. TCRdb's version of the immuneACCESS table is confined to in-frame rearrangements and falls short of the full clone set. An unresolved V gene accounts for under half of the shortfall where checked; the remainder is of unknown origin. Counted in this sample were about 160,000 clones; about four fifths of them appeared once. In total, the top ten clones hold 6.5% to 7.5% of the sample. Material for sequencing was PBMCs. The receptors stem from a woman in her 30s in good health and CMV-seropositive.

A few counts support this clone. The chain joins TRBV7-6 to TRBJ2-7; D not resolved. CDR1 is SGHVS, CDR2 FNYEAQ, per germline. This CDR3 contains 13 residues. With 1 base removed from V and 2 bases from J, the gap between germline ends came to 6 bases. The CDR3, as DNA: TGTGCCAGCAGCTTAGGTACGGCCTACGAGCAGTACTTC. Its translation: CASSLGTAYEQYF.

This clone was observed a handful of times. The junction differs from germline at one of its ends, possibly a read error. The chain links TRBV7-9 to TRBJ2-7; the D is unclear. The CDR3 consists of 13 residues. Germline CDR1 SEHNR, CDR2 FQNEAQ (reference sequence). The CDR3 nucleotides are TGTGCCAGCAGCTTACCTGCATCCTATGAGCAGTACTTC. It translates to CASSLPASYEQYF. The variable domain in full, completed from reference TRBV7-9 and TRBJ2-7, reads DTGVSQNPRHKITKRGQNVTFRCDPISEHNRLYWYRQTLGQGPEFLTYFQNEAQLEKSRLLSDRFSAERPKGSFSTLEIQRTEQGDSAMYLCASSLPASYEQYFGPGTRLTVT.